This TCR beta chain derives from a study of neurological immune-mediated disorders. Study results and limitations: Clinical and MRI features did not associate with the cluster found in multiple sclerosis patients.

PBMCs numbering 2 million and stored at -80 C yielded the unsorted libraries. At least ten counts were recorded for this clonotype. Its target is unknown. The method for making cDNA was 5'RACE, and it used 10-nucleotide random UMIs. Over 160 million TCR-beta sequences from 15-18 subjects were obtained in each sequencing run. TCRdb re-analysed the 5' RACE reads in MiXCR, keeping a single row per CDR3 protein. Of about 62,000 distinct CDR3 sequences in the sample, around 4.8% were seen once. CDR3 size: 11 residues. Germline values: CDR1 SGHTA, CDR2 FQGNSA. V was shortened by 5 bases and J by 12 bases, with 14 bases between the two germline ends.

The sample taken for sequencing was PBMCs. The origin of this receptor is a woman aged 45-65 years with multiple sclerosis. The chain couples TRBV7-2 to TRBJ2-7; D possibly corresponds to TRBD1 (5 bases). This CDR3 is CASSPGHRPYF. CDR3 sequence (DNA): TGTGCCAGCAGCCCCGGACACCGCCCGTACTTC. Based on the CDR3 plus reference TRBV7-2 and TRBJ2-7, the full variable domain is GAGVSQSPSNKVTEKGKDVELRCDPISGHTALYWYRQSLGQGLEFLIYFQGNSAPDKSGLPSDRFSAERTGGSVSTLTIQRTQQEDSAVYLCASSPGHRPYFGPGTRLTVT.